One sample yielded the 30 T cell receptor beta chains listed below, sequenced in a study of patients and donors after allogeneic stem cell transplantation. TCRdb reprocessed the RT-PCR reads via MiXCR and lists one record per CDR3 protein. The table lists about 960,000 distinct CDR3 sequences, about 20% of them singletons, with 5% to 6.5% in the top ten. The sequencing sample was made of blood, either unsorted or a sorted T cell fraction (not recorded which). These receptors were collected from a human donor who was either an allogeneic HSCT recipient or a stem cell or donor lymphocyte infusion donor (not recorded which). It is not recorded whose cells these are; they may come from a transplant donor.

Ten or more counts support this clonotype. The J gene is TRBJ2-5, the V gene TRBV5-1; no clear D. The CDR3 covers 14 residues. Germline CDR1 is SGHRS and CDR2 is YFSETQ. V gave up 0 bases and J gave up 5 bases, with 11 bases separating them. The chain's CDR3 is CASSLEAGSETQYF. CDR3 coding DNA: TGCGCCAGCAGCTTGGAAGCAGGATCGGAGACCCAGTACTTC.

This clonotype was observed a few times. The chain couples TRBV27 to TRBJ2-7, with 9 bases aligning to TRBD1. The germline V gene encodes CDR1 MNHEY and CDR2 SMNVEV (reference sequence). The CDR3 is 14 amino acids. The V gene end was trimmed by 6 bases and the J gene end by 3 bases; junction bases not matched to a gene: 6. The CDR3 nucleotides are TGTGCCAGCAGAAAGACAGGGGGGGACTACGAGCAGTACTTC. It translates to CASRKTGGDYEQYF.

The chain uses TRBV12-3 or TRBV12-4 and TRBJ2-4; 7 nucleotides match TRBD2. The V and J ends lost 9 bases and 0 bases, in that order; junction bases with no gene match: 8. The CDR3 totals 15 residues. CDR3 amino acids: CASGASGLAKNIQYF. The CDR3 DNA is TGTGCCAGTGGGGCTAGCGGACTAGCCAAAAACATTCAGTACTTC.

The chain couples TRBV12-3 or TRBV12-4 to TRBJ2-1; no definite D call. This CDR3 is built from 13 residues. V lost 3 bases and J lost 8, with 11 bases in between. Written as DNA, the CDR3 is TGTGCCAGCAGTTTCCAGGACGGTTATGAGCAGTTCTTC. This sequence encodes CASSFQDGYEQFF.

This clonotype was recorded many times. CDR3 amino acids: CASSLAGPPRGNEQFF. CDR3 in DNA: TGTGCCAGCAGTTTAGCCGGGCCCCCGAGGGGCAATGAGCAGTTCTTC. The rearrangement uses TRBV12-3 or TRBV12-4 and TRBJ2-1; D could derive from TRBD1 or TRBD2 (5 bases each). V was pared by 0 bases and J by 6 bases, with 15 bases between. The CDR3 is 16 residues long.

This clonotype showed up just a few times. V and J are TRBV5-1 and TRBJ2-1, with D perhaps assigned TRBD1 or TRBD2 (6 bases each). CDR3 length: 20 amino acids. Trimming cost V 1 base and J 0 bases, with 23 bases left between them. Germline V CDR1 and CDR2: SGHRS, YFSETQ. The CDR3 DNA reads TGCGCCAGCAGCTTGACCGACAGGAGGGACTTCCTCAGCTCCTACAATGAGCAGTTCTTC. Its translation: CASSLTDRRDFLSSYNEQFF.

The rearrangement uses TRBV7-9 and TRBJ1-4; 8 positions match TRBD1. The CDR3 totals 15 residues. Germline CDR1 and CDR2: SEHNR and FQNEAQ (reference sequence). Trimming removed 6 bases from V and 7 bases from J; junction bases left unmatched: 10. The CDR3: CASSFQGAPGEKLFF. The CDR3 DNA is TGTGCCAGCAGTTTCCAGGGGGCGCCTGGTGAAAAACTGTTTTTT.

The chain recombines TRBV20-1 with TRBJ2-1, with 8 bases aligning to TRBD2. The germline CDR1 and CDR2 sequences are DFQATT and SNEGSKA (reference sequence). This CDR3 comprises 15 residues. Trimming took 1 base from V and 4 from J; bases not matched to a gene: 6. The CDR3 nucleotides are TGCAGTGCTAGAGGGCCTAGCGGGTTTTACAATGAGCAGTTCTTC. Protein sequence: CSARGPSGFYNEQFF.

The chain combines TRBV7-2 with TRBJ1-2, with D possibly TRBD1 on 6 matching bases. CDR1 is SGHTA, CDR2 FQGNSA, per germline. This CDR3 region has 11 residues. V was shortened by 5 bases and J by 10 bases, with 11 bases between the two germline ends. The CDR3 sequence: CASSPRDIYTF. The CDR3, as DNA: TGTGCCAGCAGCCCCCGGGACATCTACACCTTC. Together with reference TRBV7-2 and TRBJ1-2, the CDR3 gives the full variable domain: GAGVSQSPSNKVTEKGKDVELRCDPISGHTALYWYRQSLGQGLEFLIYFQGNSAPDKSGLPSDRFSAERTGGSVSTLTIQRTQQEDSAVYLCASSPRDIYTFGSGTRLTVV.

This clonotype has just a few counts. CDR3 region: CASRQRGTGELTEAFF. The CDR3 DNA reads TGTGCCAGCAGACAAAGAGGGACGGGGGAGTTGACTGAAGCTTTCTTT. V and J are TRBV2 and TRBJ1-1; the D gene is possibly TRBD1 (5 bases). There are 16 residues in the CDR3. Deletions cut 6 bases from V and 5 bases from J, with 22 bases between. Germline V gene lookup returns CDR1 SNHLY and CDR2 FYNNEI.

This clonotype was recorded a few times. V usage is TRBV6-5 and J usage is TRBJ1-1, with D unresolved. V was shortened by 6 bases and J by 4 bases, with 9 bases between the two germline ends. The CDR3 is made up of 12 amino acids. Germline V gene data show CDR1 as MNHEY and CDR2 as SVGAGI. CDR3 loop: CASSWKGTEAFF. The CDR3 nucleotides are TGTGCCAGCAGCTGGAAGGGCACTGAAGCTTTCTTT.

Only a few counts were recorded for this clonotype. V is TRBV28 and J is TRBJ2-1; 7 nucleotides agree with TRBD2. V lost 5 bases and J lost 7; bases outside the gene matches: 11. The CDR3 is 15 residues long. From germline, CDR1 is MDHEN and CDR2 SYDVKM. In DNA form, the CDR3 reads TGTGCCAGCAGTCAAGCGGGGCCCCCGAGGAATGAGCAGTTCTTC. It yields the protein CASSQAGPPRNEQFF.

This clonotype was found a few times. The rearrangement joins TRBV7-2 to TRBJ1-2, with D unresolved. Trimming shortened V by 1 base and J by 8 bases, and 11 bases separated the two germline ends. From germline, CDR1 is SGHTA and CDR2 FQGNSA. The CDR3 sequence is 13 residues long. The CDR3 bases are TGTGCCAGCAGCTTAGAACAGCCCTCGGGCTACACCTTC. Protein sequence: CASSLEQPSGYTF. The full variable domain, its missing parts supplied by reference TRBV7-2 and TRBJ1-2, is GAGVSQSPSNKVTEKGKDVELRCDPISGHTALYWYRQSLGQGLEFLIYFQGNSAPDKSGLPSDRFSAERTGGSVSTLTIQRTQQEDSAVYLCASSLEQPSGYTFGSGTRLTVV.

This clonotype was detected only a few times. This rearrangement joins TRBV7-2 to TRBJ1-2; D possibly corresponds to TRBD1 (5 bases). CDR3 length: 14 residues. The germline V and J ends were trimmed by 1 base and 4 bases, with 10 bases remaining between them. Germline V gene lookup returns CDR1 SGHTA and CDR2 FQGNSA. CDR3 region: CASSLEQDLYGYTF. In DNA, the CDR3 is TGTGCCAGCAGCTTAGAACAGGACCTCTATGGCTACACCTTC. The complete variable domain, with remaining parts taken from reference TRBV7-2 and TRBJ1-2, reads GAGVSQSPSNKVTEKGKDVELRCDPISGHTALYWYRQSLGQGLEFLIYFQGNSAPDKSGLPSDRFSAERTGGSVSTLTIQRTQQEDSAVYLCASSLEQDLYGYTFGSGTRLTVV.

The chain links TRBV20-1 to TRBJ1-2; D is perhaps TRBD1 (6 bases). Germline assignment: CDR1 DFQATT and CDR2 SNEGSKA (reference sequence). The CDR3 has 16 residues. Trimming took off 5 bases at V and 0 bases at J, with 19 bases between the two ends. This chain's CDR3 is CSAAPGAQATNYGYTF. CDR3 coding DNA: TGCAGTGCTGCCCCAGGGGCGCAGGCCACTAACTATGGCTACACCTTC.

There are many counts of this clonotype. J is TRBJ2-5 and V is TRBV20-1, with no clear D. The CDR3 has 13 residues. V dropped 1 base and J dropped 5 bases, with 11 bases sitting between them. CDR1 and CDR2 from the germline V gene are DFQATT and SNEGSKA (reference sequence). The CDR3 nucleotides read TGCAGTGCTAGAGTTGTGTTGGGGGAGACCCAGTACTTC. Residues: CSARVVLGETQYF.

This clonotype was recorded a few times. The gene calls are TRBV20-1 and TRBJ1-5; weak D call: TRBD1 (5 bases). The germline gives CDR1 DFQATT, CDR2 SNEGSKA (reference sequence). V lost 6 bases and J 2 bases, leaving 20 bases between the germline ends. This CDR3 region has 16 residues. Written as DNA, the CDR3 is TGCAGTGCCCGACCGGGGGGATGGGTCGGCAATCAGCCCCAGCATTTT. Residues: CSARPGGWVGNQPQHF.

The table lists this clonotype with a few counts. The rearrangement uses TRBV7-8 and TRBJ2-7, with 8 bases lining up with TRBD2. CDR1 SGHVS and CDR2 FQNEAQ come from the germline V gene. This CDR3 has 17 amino acids. V lost 2 bases and J lost 0; bases outside the gene matches: 9. Here the CDR3 DNA reads TGTGCCAGCAGCTTAAGATTACTAGCGGACAGCTCCTACGAGCAGTACTTC. Its protein is CASSLRLLADSSYEQYF.

This clonotype was picked up a small number of times. The chain couples TRBV4-1 to TRBJ2-7; TRBD1 agrees at 11 bases. V lost 1 base, J lost 7 bases, and 9 bases stayed unmatched. The germline CDR1 and CDR2 sequences are MGHRA and YSYEKL. There are 16 residues in the CDR3. The CDR3 reads CASSQGDRTGGGEQYF. The DNA for the CDR3 is TGCGCCAGCAGCCAAGGGGACAGGACAGGGGGCGGTGAGCAGTACTTC.

This chain uses TRBV29-1 with TRBJ2-1; D is possibly TRBD2 (6 bases). CDR3 length: 14 amino acids. V was shortened by 3 bases and J by 6 bases, with 15 bases between the two germline ends. CDR1 is SQVTM, CDR2 ANQGSEA, per germline. The CDR3 region is CSVDASVLGNEQFF. The CDR3 region has the DNA TGCAGCGTTGATGCTAGCGTATTGGGCAATGAGCAGTTCTTC.

J is TRBJ2-5 and V is TRBV20-1, with 10 positions matching TRBD2. CDR1 is DFQATT and CDR2 is SNEGSKA in the germline V gene (reference sequence). This CDR3 region has 15 residues. Trimming cost V 3 bases and J 3 bases; bases outside gene matches: 7. DNA of the CDR3: TGCAGTGCTAGTGTGGGTAGCGGGGGGAAAGAGACCCAGTACTTC. The encoded protein is CSASVGSGGKETQYF.

V usage is TRBV28 and J usage is TRBJ1-6; 9 positions agree with TRBD1. The junction had 7 bases not matched to a gene; V was cut back by 6 bases and J by 10 bases. From germline, CDR1 is MDHEN and CDR2 SYDVKM. CDR3 length: 14 residues. In nucleotides, the CDR3 is TGTGCCAGCAGAACAGGGGGCAAAGGATCACCCCTCCACTTT. As protein: CASRTGGKGSPLHF.

This chain connects TRBV3-1 to TRBJ2-3, with 14 bases identical to TRBD2. Germline assignment: CDR1 LGHDT and CDR2 YNNKEL (reference sequence). The ends lost 1 base at V and 4 bases at J; junction bases unmatched: 4. This CDR3 comprises 17 residues. The CDR3 region is CASSQGLAGGQADTQYF. In nucleotides, the CDR3 is TGTGCCAGCAGCCAAGGACTAGCGGGAGGGCAGGCAGATACGCAGTATTTT.

This clonotype occurred a few times. The rearrangement links TRBV6-2 or TRBV6-3 to TRBJ2-3; D possibly matches TRBD1 or TRBD2 (6 bases each). Germline lookup yields CDR1 MNHEY and CDR2 SVGEGT. This CDR3 spans 14 amino acids. V lost 5 bases and J lost 11, with 20 bases in between. The DNA of the CDR3 is TGTGCCAGCAGTGGCCCCGGGGGCAGTCAGTTGCAGTATTTT. Translation gives CASSGPGGSQLQYF.

This clonotype was seen ten or more times. V is TRBV27 and J is TRBJ1-1; TRBD1 agrees at 8 bases. This CDR3 region has 13 residues. The germline CDR1 and CDR2 sequences are MNHEY and SMNVEV (reference sequence). J was trimmed by 9 bases and V by 5 bases; bases with no gene match: 8. The CDR3 bases are TGTGCCAGCAGTGTCACAGGGGGGCGGAAAGCTTTCTTT. Its translation is CASSVTGGRKAFF.

There are many counts of this clonotype. The gene calls are TRBV15 and TRBJ1-5; TRBD1 is a possible D gene (5 bases). Trimming stripped 6 bases from V and 0 bases from J, with 12 bases between. The CDR3 is made up of 15 amino acids. Germline lookup yields CDR1 LNHNV and CDR2 YYDKDF (reference sequence). The CDR3 here is CATSRDVYSNQPQHF. The CDR3, as DNA: TGTGCCACCAGTCGGGACGTTTATAGCAATCAGCCCCAGCATTTT.

V and J are TRBV7-2 and TRBJ2-7; D unresolved. V lost 7 bases to trimming and J lost 1 base, with 11 bases between them. CDR1 is SGHTA, CDR2 FQGNSA, per germline. The CDR3 length is 13 residues. In DNA, the CDR3 is TGTGCCAGCAAGACTCAAAGTTCCTACGAGCAGTACTTC. Protein product: CASKTQSSYEQYF.

A few counts support this clonotype. V is TRBV6-5 and J is TRBJ2-7, with 7 bases identical to TRBD1. The length of the CDR3 is 12 residues. J gave up 0 bases and V 10 bases, and 3 bases lay outside the gene matches. CDR1 MNHEY and CDR2 SVGAGI come from the germline V gene. The CDR3 DNA is TGTGCCACCCGGGACAGCTCCTACGAGCAGTACTTC. It is translated as CATRDSSYEQYF.

V gene TRBV5-1 combines with J gene TRBJ1-2; D remains unclear. The length of the CDR3 is 16 residues. Germline CDR1 and CDR2: SGHRS and YFSETQ. V was trimmed by 0 bases and J by 0 bases, leaving 12 bases between them. Written as DNA, the CDR3 is TGCGCCAGCAGCTTGGCCGGAGGCAGCTCTAACTATGGCTACACCTTC. As protein: CASSLAGGSSNYGYTF. Complete variable domain (other parts from reference TRBV5-1 and TRBJ1-2): KAGVTQTPRYLIKTRGQQVTLSCSPISGHRSVSWYQQTPGQGLQFLFEYFSETQRNKGNFPGRFSGRQFSNSRSEMNVSTLELGDSALYLCASSLAGGSSNYGYTFGSGTRLTVV.

The chain links TRBV5-8 to TRBJ2-4; D call uncertain. This CDR3 region has 14 residues. From germline, CDR1 is SGHTS and CDR2 YDEGEE. Trimming cost V 0 bases and J 4 bases, with 8 bases left between them. In nucleotides, the CDR3 is TGTGCCAGCAGCTTGGGGGTCAGGAAAAACATTCAGTACTTC. Translating gives CASSLGVRKNIQYF.